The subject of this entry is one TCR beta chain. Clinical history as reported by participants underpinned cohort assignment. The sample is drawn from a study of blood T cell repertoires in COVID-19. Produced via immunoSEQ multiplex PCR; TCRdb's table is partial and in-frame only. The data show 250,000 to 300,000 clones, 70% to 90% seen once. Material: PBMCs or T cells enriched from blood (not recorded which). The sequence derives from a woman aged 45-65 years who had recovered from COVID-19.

For the CDR3, the DNA is TGTGCCAGCAGCTCTAGCGGGAGGGCCCCCAATGAGCAGTTCTTC. Its translation: CASSSSGRAPNEQFF. The J gene is TRBJ2-1, the V gene TRBV5-4, with TRBD2 matching over 12 bases. The CDR3 sequence is 15 residues long. V gave up 3 bases and J gave up 6 bases; unmatched junction bases: 4. Germline V gene lookup returns CDR1 SGHNT and CDR2 YYREEE (reference sequence). The variable domain in full, completed from reference TRBV5-4 and TRBJ2-1, reads ETGVTQSPTHLIKTRGQQVTLRCSSQSGHNTVSWYQQALGQGPQFIFQYYREEENGRGNFPPRFSGLQFPNYSSELNVNALELDDSALYLCASSSSGRAPNEQFFGPGTRLTVL.